The 12 T cell receptor beta chains given below trace back to one sample, sequenced in a study of blood T cell repertoires in COVID-19. The data were produced by immunoSEQ multiplex PCR, yet TCRdb's version contains in-frame clones alone and is incomplete. The top ten clones hold 4% to 5% of a sample with a few hundred thousand clones, approximately 89% of them seen once. Source material: peripheral blood. All receptors come from a woman in her thirties or forties who had recovered from COVID-19.

The chain combines TRBV19 with TRBJ1-1; no clear D. Trimming cost V 6 bases and J 1 base, with 9 bases left between them. The CDR3 consists of 13 residues. CDR1 LNHDA and CDR2 SQIVND come from the germline V gene (reference sequence). The CDR3 spells CASRSGWNTEAFF. DNA for the CDR3: TGTGCCAGTAGATCGGGGTGGAACACTGAAGCTTTCTTT.

The chain carries TRBV28 and TRBJ1-2; a weak D match, TRBD1 (5 bases). CDR3 length: 14 residues. Germline-derived CDR1 and CDR2 are MDHEN and SYDVKM. Trimming took 1 base from V and 4 from J, leaving 10 bases between them. CDR3 sequence (DNA): TGTGCCAGCAGTTTATTAATAGGGGCCTATGGCTACACCTTC. Translated, it gives CASSLLIGAYGYTF.

The chain combines TRBV19 with TRBJ2-2; 8 bases fit TRBD2. V dropped 6 bases and J dropped 1; count of bases not matched to a gene: 4. The CDR3 has 15 residues. Germline V lookup: CDR1 LNHDA, CDR2 SQIVND (reference sequence). The CDR3 DNA follows: TGTGCCAGTAGCCCTCTAGCGGGGAACACCGGGGAGCTGTTTTTT. It yields the protein CASSPLAGNTGELFF.

The gene calls are TRBV18 and TRBJ2-2, with TRBD1 identical over 8 bases. CDR1 KGHSH and CDR2 LQKENI come from the germline V gene. V was clipped by 3 bases and J by 5 bases; unmatched bases: 8. The CDR3 has 16 amino acids. DNA of the CDR3: TGTGCCAGCTCACCGACAGGGGAGATATGGACCGGGGAGCTGTTTTTT. This codes for CASSPTGEIWTGELFF.

This clone was recorded a few times. CDR3 bases: TGTGCCAGCGACTGGCCCAACACCGGGGAGCTGTTTTTT. It codes for CASDWPNTGELFF. The chain has TRBV2 and TRBJ2-2, with D hard to call. The CDR3 sequence is 13 residues long. Germline loops: CDR1 SNHLY, CDR2 FYNNEI. V dropped 8 bases and J dropped 2 bases, with 9 bases sitting between them.

The rearrangement uses TRBV6-1 and TRBJ1-2, with 9 bases fitting TRBD1. The germline gives CDR1 MNHNS, CDR2 SASEGT. V dropped 3 bases and J dropped 4; count of bases not matched to a gene: 15. This CDR3 is built from 18 residues. CDR3 nucleotides: TGTGCCAGCAGTGAGGTTTCTCGGACAGGGGTAAGTGCCTATGGCTACACCTTC. Translating it yields CASSEVSRTGVSAYGYTF.

This chain links TRBV5-1 with TRBJ1-2, with 11 bases fitting TRBD1. V shed 7 bases and J 7 bases; nucleotides not matched to a gene: 6. The CDR3 sequence is 13 residues long. Germline V gene sequence: CDR1 SGHRS, CDR2 YFSETQ. The CDR3 DNA follows: TGCGCCAGCGAGACCGGGACAGGGGGTGGCTACACCTTC. This encodes CASETGTGGGYTF.

This sequence joins TRBV7-8 and TRBJ2-1; the D gene is possibly TRBD2 (6 bases). The CDR3 contains 21 residues. V was clipped by 6 bases and J by 1 base, with 31 bases between them. CDR1 and CDR2 (germline): SGHVS, FQNEAQ. CDR3 bases: TGTGCCAGCAGTTTGACGAGACGGGGGAGGCCCATTGGGGGGTCCTACAATGAGCAGTTCTTC. Translation gives CASSLTRRGRPIGGSYNEQFF. Variable domain in full (rest from reference TRBV7-8 and TRBJ2-1): GAGVSQSPRYKVAKRGQDVALRCDPISGHVSLFWYQQALGQGPEFLTYFQNEAQLDKSGLPSDRFFAERPEGSVSTLKIQRTQQEDSAVYLCASSLTRRGRPIGGSYNEQFFGPGTRLTVL.

The chain uses TRBV30 and TRBJ1-2; 8 nucleotides match TRBD1. Unmatched junction bases numbered 16, after V lost 3 bases and J lost 7 bases. The CDR3 runs 16 residues. The germline gives CDR1 GTSNPN, CDR2 SVGIG (reference sequence). This chain's CDR3 is CAWSPGRTGGGRGYTF. Here the CDR3 DNA reads TGTGCCTGGAGCCCGGGCCGAACAGGGGGAGGGCGTGGCTACACCTTC.

In its sample, this clone was seen a few times. The chain links TRBV10-1 to TRBJ1-2, with TRBD1 matching over 8 bases. The V gene's germline CDR1 is WNHNN and CDR2 SYGVQD (reference sequence). V lost 4 bases to trimming and J lost 4 bases; unmatched junction nucleotides: 2. The length of the CDR3 is 13 residues. CDR3: CASSATGGYGYTF. The DNA for the CDR3 is TGCGCCAGCAGTGCAACAGGGGGCTATGGCTACACCTTC.

The V call is TRBV5-5, the J call TRBJ1-6, with D perhaps TRBD1 (6 bases). V lost 2 bases and J lost 0, with 9 bases in between. The CDR3 sequence is 16 residues long. CDR1 and CDR2 from the germline V gene are SGHKS and YYEKEE (reference sequence). The CDR3 region is CASSFPQGSYNSPLHF. As DNA, the CDR3 is TGTGCCAGCAGCTTTCCACAGGGCTCCTATAATTCACCCCTCCACTTT.

This clone was recorded only once. The chain has TRBV18 and TRBJ2-3; 10 nucleotides match TRBD1. CDR1 is KGHSH and CDR2 is LQKENI in the germline V gene. The CDR3 is 16 residues long. V was pared by 4 bases and J by 3 bases, with 7 bases of the junction left unmatched. The CDR3 DNA follows: TGTGCCAGCTCACTCTCGACAGGGGGCGCGACAGATACGCAGTATTTT. Amino acids: CASSLSTGGATDTQYF.